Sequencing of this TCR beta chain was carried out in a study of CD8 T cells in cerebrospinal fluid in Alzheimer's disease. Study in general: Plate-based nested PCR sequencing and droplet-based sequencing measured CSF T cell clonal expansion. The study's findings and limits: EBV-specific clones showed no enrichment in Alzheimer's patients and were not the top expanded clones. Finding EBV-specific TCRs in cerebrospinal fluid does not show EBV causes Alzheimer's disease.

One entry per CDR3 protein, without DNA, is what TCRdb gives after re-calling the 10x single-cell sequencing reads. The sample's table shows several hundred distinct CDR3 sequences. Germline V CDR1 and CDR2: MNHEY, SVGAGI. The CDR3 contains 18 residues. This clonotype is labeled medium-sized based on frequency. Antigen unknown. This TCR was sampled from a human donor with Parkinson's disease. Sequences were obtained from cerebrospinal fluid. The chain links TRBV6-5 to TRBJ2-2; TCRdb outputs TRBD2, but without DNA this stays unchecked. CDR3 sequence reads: CASSYDLLRAGRAGELFF.